This T cell receptor (beta chain) was captured in a study of T cells expressing NK-cell markers. Across the study: Each TCR beta repertoire originated in sorted T cells that were CD3+CD56+NKG2C+, CD3+CD56+NKG2C- or CD3+CD56-NKG2C+. The sequencing cohort of eight donors included seven HCMV-seropositive individuals and one seronegative individual.

TCRdb reprocessed the 5' RACE reads, with one entry per CDR3 protein and no DNA. This repertoire includes roughly 180,000 distinct CDR3 sequences. Germline CDR1 SGDLS, CDR2 YYNGEE. There are 16 residues in the CDR3. The rearrangement links TRBV9 to TRBJ2-5; the D gene TCRdb calls, TRBD2, cannot be checked with no DNA. The sequenced material came from blood T cells: a sorted CD56 or NKG2C T cell subset, CD4+ or CD8+ T cells, or bulk PBMC T cells (not recorded which). The receptor's source is a woman aged 18 to 75 in good health. This chain's CDR3 is CASSVGGLASRETQYF.